These T cell receptor beta chains were read from a single sample in a study of T cells in tuberculosis. Profiled with immunoSEQ multiplex PCR; TCRdb holds only in-frame clones, not every one. Here the sample spans tens of thousands of clones, nearly 95% being singletons. This specimen was PBMCs, taken at tuberculosis diagnosis. These receptor sequences come from an adult with tuberculosis. CDR3s include the opening cysteine and the closing phenylalanine or tryptophan. A D gene is named only where the DNA matches it firmly. Clone size, where shown, is once, few, many, or a class for clones that have expanded.

V gene: TRBV10-3; D gene: -; clone size: -; J gene: TRBJ2-5; CDR3 DNA: TGTGCCATCAGTGATCCCAGGGCTTACCAAGAGACCCAGTACTTC; CDR3 protein: CAISDPRAYQETQYF
V gene: TRBV10-2; D gene: -; clone size: -; J gene: TRBJ2-1; CDR3 DNA: TGCGCCAGCAGTGACCTAGTGGGGCAAACCTACAATGAGCAGTTCTTC; CDR3 protein: CASSDLVGQTYNEQFF
V gene: TRBV7-9; D gene: TRBD1; clone size: few; J gene: TRBJ1-4; CDR3 DNA: TGTGCCAGCAGCTTCGGACAGGGGTTTGAAAAACTGTTTTTT; CDR3 protein: CASSFGQGFEKLFF
V gene: TRBV4-3; D gene: -; clone size: -; J gene: TRBJ2-7; CDR3 DNA: TGCGCCAGCAGCCAAGATCCCAGTCCCTTCGCCTACGAGCAGTACTTC; CDR3 protein: CASSQDPSPFAYEQYF
V gene: TRBV10-1; D gene: -; clone size: -; J gene: TRBJ2-2; CDR3 DNA: TGCGCCAGCAGAGTAGAGAACACCGGGGAGCTGTTTTTT; CDR3 protein: CASRVENTGELFF
V gene: TRBV27; D gene: -; clone size: -; J gene: TRBJ2-2; CDR3 DNA: TGTGCCAGCAGTCCGCGGACATCCGCGAACACCGGGGAGCTGTTTTTT; CDR3 protein: CASSPRTSANTGELFF
V gene: TRBV11-1; D gene: TRBD2; clone size: -; J gene: TRBJ2-2; CDR3 DNA: TGTGCCAGCACCGGGTCTAGCGGGAGGAGCACCGGGGAGCTGTTTTTT; CDR3 protein: CASTGSSGRSTGELFF
V gene: TRBV7-2; D gene: TRBD2; clone size: -; J gene: TRBJ2-3; CDR3 DNA: TGTGCCAGTACTATAGCGGGAGGTGGCACAGATACGCAGTATTTT; CDR3 protein: CASTIAGGGTDTQYF
V gene: TRBV10-3; D gene: TRBD2; clone size: -; J gene: TRBJ2-7; CDR3 DNA: TGTGCCATCAGACAGAGGACTAGCGGGAGCCGAGAGGACGAGCAGTACTTC; CDR3 protein: CAIRQRTSGSREDEQYF
V gene: TRBV20-1; D gene: -; clone size: -; J gene: TRBJ2-1; CDR3 DNA: TGCAGTGCTCCAGCCTACAATGAGCAGTTCTTC; CDR3 protein: CSAPAYNEQFF